The clone carrying this TCR beta chain was picked up many times. Its antigen is unidentified. Germline V lookup: CDR1 ENHRY, CDR2 SYGVKD. Trimming removed 5 bases from V and 7 bases from J, with 12 bases in between. The CDR3 is made up of 13 amino acids. This sample is drawn from a study of T cell repertoires in cytomegalovirus infection. Study-wide background: Both CMV infection and a matching HLA type were indicated by public TCR beta signatures. Broader study findings: Clonotype analysis showed dominance of the ex vivo response by HLA-C-restricted CMV-specific TCR beta clonotypes. There were carriers of CMV plus the relevant HLA, and cumulative public TCR beta family frequency identified them.

TCRdb reprocessed the reads with MiXCR, giving one entry per CDR3 protein. The sample holds some 700,000 distinct CDR3 sequences, 35% seen once. The sample was PBMCs. The chain uses TRBV10-3 and TRBJ1-5; possible D gene TRBD1, 5 bases. The sequence was collected from a human donor in good health (CMV status not recorded). Some clones in this sample may be carry-over from other donors' samples. The CDR3 loop reads CAISQEGWQPQHF. The CDR3 DNA is TGTGCCATCAGTCAAGAGGGGTGGCAGCCCCAGCATTTT.